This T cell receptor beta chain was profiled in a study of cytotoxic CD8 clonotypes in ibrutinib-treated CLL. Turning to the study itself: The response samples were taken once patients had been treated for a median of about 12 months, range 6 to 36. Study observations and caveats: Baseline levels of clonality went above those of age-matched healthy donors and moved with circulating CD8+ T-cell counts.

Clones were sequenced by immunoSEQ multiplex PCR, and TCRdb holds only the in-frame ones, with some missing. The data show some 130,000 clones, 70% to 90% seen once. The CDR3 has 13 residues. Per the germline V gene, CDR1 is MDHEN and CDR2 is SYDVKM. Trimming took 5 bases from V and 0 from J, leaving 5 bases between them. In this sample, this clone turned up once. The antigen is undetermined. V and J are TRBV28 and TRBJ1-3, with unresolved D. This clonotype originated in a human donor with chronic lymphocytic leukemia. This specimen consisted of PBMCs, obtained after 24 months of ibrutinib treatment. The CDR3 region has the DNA TGTGCCAGCAGTACCCCCTCTGGAAACACCATATATTTT. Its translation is CASSTPSGNTIYF.